This T cell receptor beta chain was sequenced in a study of Graves' ophthalmopathy and Graves' hyperthyroidism. Using RNA transcripts, the TCR beta CDR3 regions were amplified. RT-PCR with HTBI primers came first, then second-round multiplex PCR. TCRdb redid the calling of the multiplex PCR reads with MiXCR, one entry per CDR3 protein. The sample holds 400,000 to 450,000 distinct CDR3 sequences, 20% to 25% seen once. From germline, CDR1 is MNHNS and CDR2 SASEGT. With V trimmed by 5 bases and J by 0 bases, 8 bases remained unmatched. The CDR3 length is 16 residues. This clonotype was picked up many times.

Sequencing was done on a sample of peripheral blood. This receptor was taken from a woman aged 18 to 35 with stable Graves' hyperthyroidism. The rearrangement links TRBV6-1 to TRBJ2-7; TRBD2 agrees at 9 bases. CDR3 loop: CASSSRVSGGSYEQYF. The CDR3 DNA follows: TGTGCCAGCAGTAGCCGAGTTAGCGGGGGCTCCTACGAGCAGTACTTC.